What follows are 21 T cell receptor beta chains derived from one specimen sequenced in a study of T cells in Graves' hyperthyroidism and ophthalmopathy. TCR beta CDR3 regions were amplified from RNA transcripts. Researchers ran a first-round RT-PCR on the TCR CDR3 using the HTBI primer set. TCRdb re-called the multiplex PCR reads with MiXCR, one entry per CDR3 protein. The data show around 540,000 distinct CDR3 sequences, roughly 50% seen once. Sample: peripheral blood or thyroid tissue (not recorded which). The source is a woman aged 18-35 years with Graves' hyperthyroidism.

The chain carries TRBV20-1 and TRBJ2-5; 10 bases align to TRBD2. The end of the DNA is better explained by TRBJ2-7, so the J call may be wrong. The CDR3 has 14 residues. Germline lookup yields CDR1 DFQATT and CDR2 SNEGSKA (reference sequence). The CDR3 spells CSASPSGSSYEQYF. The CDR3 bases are TGCAGTGCTTCTCCTAGCGGGAGCTCCTACGAGCAGTACTTC.

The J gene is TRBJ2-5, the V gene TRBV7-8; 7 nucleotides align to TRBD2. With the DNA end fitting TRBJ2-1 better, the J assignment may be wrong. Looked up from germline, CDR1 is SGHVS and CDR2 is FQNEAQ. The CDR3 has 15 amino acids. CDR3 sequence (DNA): TGTGCCAGCAGCTTAGAGCGGGGACCGAGGAATGAGCAGTTCTTC. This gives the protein CASSLERGPRNEQFF.

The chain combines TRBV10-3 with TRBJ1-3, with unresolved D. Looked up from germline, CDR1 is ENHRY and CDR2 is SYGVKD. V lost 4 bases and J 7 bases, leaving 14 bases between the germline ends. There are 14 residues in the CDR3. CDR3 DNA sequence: TGTGCCATCAGTGGCTCCGGACGGATGAACACCATATATTTT. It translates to CAISGSGRMNTIYF.

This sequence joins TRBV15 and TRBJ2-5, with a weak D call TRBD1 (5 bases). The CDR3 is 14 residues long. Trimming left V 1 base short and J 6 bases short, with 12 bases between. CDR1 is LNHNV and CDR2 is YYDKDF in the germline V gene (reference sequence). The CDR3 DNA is TGTGCCACCAGCAGAGCTGCAGGGCGTCAGACCCAGTACTTC. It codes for CATSRAAGRQTQYF.

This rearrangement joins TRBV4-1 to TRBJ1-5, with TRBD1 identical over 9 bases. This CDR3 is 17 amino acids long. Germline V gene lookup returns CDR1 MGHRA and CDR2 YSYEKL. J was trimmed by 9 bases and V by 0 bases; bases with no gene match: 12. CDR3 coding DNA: TGCGCCAGCAGCCAAGAAAGGACTCCGACAGGGGGATCGCCCCAGCATTTT. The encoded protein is CASSQERTPTGGSPQHF.

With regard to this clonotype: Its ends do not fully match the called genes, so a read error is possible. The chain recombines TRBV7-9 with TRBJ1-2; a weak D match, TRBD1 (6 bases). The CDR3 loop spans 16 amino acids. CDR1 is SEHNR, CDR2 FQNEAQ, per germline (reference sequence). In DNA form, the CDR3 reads TGCGCCAGCAGCCAAGAGGACCTGGGGACAAACTATGGCTACACCTTC. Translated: CASSQEDLGTNYGYTF.

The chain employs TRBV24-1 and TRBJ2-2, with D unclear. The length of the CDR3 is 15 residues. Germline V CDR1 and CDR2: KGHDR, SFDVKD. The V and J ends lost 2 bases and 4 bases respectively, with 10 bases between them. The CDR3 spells CATSDSRHFTGELFF. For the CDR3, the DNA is TGTGCCACCAGTGATTCGAGACACTTCACCGGGGAGCTGTTTTTT.

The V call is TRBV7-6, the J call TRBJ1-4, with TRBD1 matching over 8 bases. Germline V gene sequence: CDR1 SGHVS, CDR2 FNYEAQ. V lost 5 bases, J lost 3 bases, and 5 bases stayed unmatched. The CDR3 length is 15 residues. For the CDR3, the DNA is TGTGCCAGCAGCCCCCGGACAGGGTCTAATGAAAAACTGTTTTTT. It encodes CASSPRTGSNEKLFF. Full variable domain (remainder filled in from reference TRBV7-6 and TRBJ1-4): GAGVSQSPRYKVTKRGQDVALRCDPISGHVSLYWYRQALGQGPEFLTYFNYEAQQDKSGLPNDRFSAERPEGSISTLTIQRTEQRDSAMYRCASSPRTGSNEKLFFGSGTQLSVL.

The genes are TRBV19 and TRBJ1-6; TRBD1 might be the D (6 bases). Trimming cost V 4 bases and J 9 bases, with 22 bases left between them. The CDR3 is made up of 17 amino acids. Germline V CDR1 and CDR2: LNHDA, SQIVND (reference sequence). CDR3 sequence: CASSTLSGAEVGSPLHF. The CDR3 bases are TGTGCCAGTAGTACCCTGTCAGGGGCCGAGGTGGGTTCACCCCTCCACTTT.

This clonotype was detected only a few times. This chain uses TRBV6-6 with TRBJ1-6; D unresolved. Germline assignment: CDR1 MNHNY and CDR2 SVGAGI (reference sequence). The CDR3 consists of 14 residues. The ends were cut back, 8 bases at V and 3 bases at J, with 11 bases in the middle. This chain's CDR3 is CASLGQNYNSPLHF. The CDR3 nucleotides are TGTGCCAGCCTAGGTCAGAACTATAATTCACCCCTCCACTTT.

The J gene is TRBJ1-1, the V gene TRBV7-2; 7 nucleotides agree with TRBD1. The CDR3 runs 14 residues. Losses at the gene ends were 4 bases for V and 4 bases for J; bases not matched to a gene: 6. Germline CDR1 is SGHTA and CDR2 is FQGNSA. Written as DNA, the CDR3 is TGTGCCAGCAGCTCGCACAGGGGAATCACTGAAGCTTTCTTT. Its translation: CASSSHRGITEAFF.

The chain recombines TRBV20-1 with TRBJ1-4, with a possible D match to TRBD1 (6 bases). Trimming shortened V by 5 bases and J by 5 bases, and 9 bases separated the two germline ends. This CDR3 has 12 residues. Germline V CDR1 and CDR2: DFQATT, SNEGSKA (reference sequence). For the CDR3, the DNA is TGCAGTGCTCGGACAGCAAATGAAAAACTGTTTTTT. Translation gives CSARTANEKLFF.

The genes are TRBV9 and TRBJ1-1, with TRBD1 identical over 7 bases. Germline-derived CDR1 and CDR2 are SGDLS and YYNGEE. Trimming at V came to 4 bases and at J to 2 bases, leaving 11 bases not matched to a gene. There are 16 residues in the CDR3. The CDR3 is CASSLSTGRFNTEAFF. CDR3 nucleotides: TGTGCCAGCAGCCTCTCGACAGGGAGGTTTAACACTGAAGCTTTCTTT.

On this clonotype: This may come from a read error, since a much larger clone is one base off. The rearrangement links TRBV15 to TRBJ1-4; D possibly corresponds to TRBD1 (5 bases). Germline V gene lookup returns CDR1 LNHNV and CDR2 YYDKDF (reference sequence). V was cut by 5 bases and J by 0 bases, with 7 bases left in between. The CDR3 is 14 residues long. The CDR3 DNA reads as TGTGCCACCAGCTCGACAGCAACTAATGAAAAACTGTTTTTT. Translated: CATSSTATNEKLFF.

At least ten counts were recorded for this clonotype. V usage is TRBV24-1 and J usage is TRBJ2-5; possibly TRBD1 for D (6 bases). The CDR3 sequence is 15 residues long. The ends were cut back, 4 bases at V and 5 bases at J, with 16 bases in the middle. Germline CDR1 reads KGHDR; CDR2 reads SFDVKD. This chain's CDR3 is CATSEATGLGETQYF. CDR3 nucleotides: TGTGCCACCAGTGAGGCTACAGGGTTGGGGGAGACCCAGTACTTC.

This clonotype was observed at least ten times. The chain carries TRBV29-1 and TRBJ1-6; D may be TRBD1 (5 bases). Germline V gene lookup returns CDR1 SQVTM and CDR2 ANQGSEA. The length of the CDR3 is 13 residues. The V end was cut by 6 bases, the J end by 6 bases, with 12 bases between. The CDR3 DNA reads TGCAGCGTGGGGACCAGAACTAATTCACCCCTCCACTTT. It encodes CSVGTRTNSPLHF.

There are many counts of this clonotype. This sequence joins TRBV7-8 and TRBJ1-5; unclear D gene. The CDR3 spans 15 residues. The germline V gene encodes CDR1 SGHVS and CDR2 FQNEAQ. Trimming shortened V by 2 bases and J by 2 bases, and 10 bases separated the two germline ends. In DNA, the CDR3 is TGTGCCAGCAGCTTAACCCCGCAGGGCAATCAGCCCCAGCATTTT. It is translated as CASSLTPQGNQPQHF.

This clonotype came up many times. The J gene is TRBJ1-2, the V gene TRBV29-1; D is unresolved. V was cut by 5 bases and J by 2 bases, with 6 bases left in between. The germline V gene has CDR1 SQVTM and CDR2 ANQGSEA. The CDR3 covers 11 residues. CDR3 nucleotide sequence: TGCAGCGTTACAGCGAACTATGGCTACACCTTC. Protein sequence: CSVTANYGYTF.

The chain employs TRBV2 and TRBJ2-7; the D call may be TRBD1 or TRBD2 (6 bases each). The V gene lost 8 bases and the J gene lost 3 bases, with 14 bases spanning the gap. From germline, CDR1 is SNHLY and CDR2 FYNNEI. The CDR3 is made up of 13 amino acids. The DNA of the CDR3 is TGTGCCAGCCAGGGCGGGACAAACTACGAGCAGTACTTC. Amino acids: CASQGGTNYEQYF.

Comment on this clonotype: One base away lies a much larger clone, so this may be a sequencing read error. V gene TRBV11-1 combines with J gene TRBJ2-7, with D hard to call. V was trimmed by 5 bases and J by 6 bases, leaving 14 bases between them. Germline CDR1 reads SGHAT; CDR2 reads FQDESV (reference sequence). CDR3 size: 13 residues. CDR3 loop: CASSPGLLCEQYF. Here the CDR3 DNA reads TGTGCCAGCAGCCCCGGCCTCCTCTGCGAGCAGTACTTC.

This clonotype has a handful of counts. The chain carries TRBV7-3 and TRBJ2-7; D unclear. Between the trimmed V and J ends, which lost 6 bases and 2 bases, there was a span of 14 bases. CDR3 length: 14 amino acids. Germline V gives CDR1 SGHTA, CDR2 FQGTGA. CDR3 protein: CASSSPETTYEQYF. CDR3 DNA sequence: TGTGCCAGCAGTTCCCCAGAGACCACCTACGAGCAGTACTTC.